The next 21 T cell receptor beta chains were all read from a single sample in a study of T cell repertoires in cytomegalovirus infection. A single record per CDR3 protein comes from TCRdb applying MiXCR to the reads. The sample lists a few hundred thousand distinct CDR3 sequences, around two fifths occurring once. No cognate antigen is known for these TCRs. The sample in question was cultured PBMCs, obtained from culture after CMV antigen stimulation. The receptor source for this set is a human donor in good health (CMV status not recorded). Some clones in this sample may be carry-over from other donors' samples.

This clonotype was counted only a few times. V usage is TRBV7-2 and J usage is TRBJ1-1; D is ambiguous. This CDR3 is built from 12 residues. From germline, CDR1 is SGHTA and CDR2 FQGNSA. Trimming took 5 bases from V and 10 from J, leaving 14 bases between them. The CDR3 reads CASSPRTRGAFF. The CDR3, as DNA: TGTGCCAGCAGCCCTAGGACCCGGGGAGCTTTCTTT.

This clonotype was observed a handful of times. The chain combines TRBV7-2 with TRBJ2-5; TRBD2 matches at 12 bases. The length of the CDR3 is 15 residues. Germline CDR1 and CDR2: SGHTA and FQGNSA. V trimming: 4 bases; J trimming: 7 bases; junction bases outside the gene matches: 7. The DNA for the CDR3 is TGTGCCAGCAGCTCCACGACTAGCGGGAGTTTGACCCAGTACTTC. Its protein product is CASSSTTSGSLTQYF.

The chain couples TRBV12-3 or TRBV12-4 to TRBJ1-1; a weak D match, TRBD1 (5 bases). Trimming cost V 7 bases and J 2 bases, with 14 bases left between them. The CDR3 is 14 residues long. The CDR3 reads CASTFRGVNTEAFF. CDR3 nucleotides: TGTGCCAGCACCTTCCGGGGCGTAAACACTGAAGCTTTCTTT.

The rearrangement joins TRBV9 to TRBJ2-3; D unclear. The CDR3 covers 13 residues. Trimming removed 4 bases from V and 10 bases from J, with 16 bases in between. Germline V lookup: CDR1 SGDLS, CDR2 YYNGEE. The CDR3 region has the DNA TGTGCCAGCAGCCTCCAGCCTGGGTACTCGCAGTATTTT. This encodes CASSLQPGYSQYF.

The genes are TRBV5-6 and TRBJ2-5, with D perhaps TRBD1 (6 bases). Germline V CDR1 and CDR2: SGHDT, YYEEEE. Trimming cost V 6 bases and J 2 bases, with 17 bases left between them. The CDR3 totals 15 residues. The CDR3 DNA follows: TGTGCCAGCACCCGGAAGAAACAGGGTCAAGAGACCCAGTACTTC. Its translation is CASTRKKQGQETQYF.

The chain carries TRBV11-3 and TRBJ2-2; D call uncertain. Trimming shortened V by 5 bases and J by 0 bases, and 10 bases separated the two germline ends. CDR3 length equals 15 residues. Germline V gene lookup returns CDR1 SGHNT and CDR2 YENEEA. The CDR3 nucleotides are TGTGCCAGCAGCCCGTACAGCGCGAACACCGGGGAGCTGTTTTTT. It encodes CASSPYSANTGELFF.

This clonotype was seen a few times. This chain uses TRBV2 with TRBJ1-6, with a tentative D call TRBD1 (6 bases). This CDR3 has 15 amino acids. Trimming removed 8 bases from V and 9 bases from J, with 20 bases in between. Germline CDR1 and CDR2: SNHLY and FYNNEI. CDR3: CASGDFGGAGSPLHF. The CDR3 coding sequence is TGTGCCAGCGGAGATTTTGGGGGGGCTGGTTCACCCCTCCACTTT.

The rearrangement joins TRBV7-2 to TRBJ2-7; the match to TRBD2 covers 7 bases. CDR1 is SGHTA and CDR2 is FQGNSA in the germline V gene. This CDR3 region has 17 residues. Trimming at V came to 5 bases and at J to 1 base, leaving 14 bases not matched to a gene. The CDR3 DNA is TGTGCCAGCAGCCATTCCCCGGGGCTAGCGGCGTCCTACGAGCAGTACTTC. Amino acids: CASSHSPGLAASYEQYF.

This sequence joins TRBV10-3 and TRBJ2-1, with TRBD2 matching 14 bases. The germline gives CDR1 ENHRY, CDR2 SYGVKD. V shed 0 bases and J 1 base; nucleotides not matched to a gene: 20. The CDR3 is 24 residues long. CDR3 in DNA: TGTGCCATCAGTGAGTCCCCCGGACACGGGGAGACTAGCGGGAGGGACAGGTCCTACAATGAGCAGTTCTTC. Amino acid sequence: CAISESPGHGETSGRDRSYNEQFF.

This clonotype was detected only a few times. This sequence joins TRBV7-2 and TRBJ2-5, with D tentatively TRBD1 or TRBD2 (5 bases each). V dropped 2 bases and J dropped 4 bases, with 8 bases sitting between them. This CDR3 region has 13 residues. Germline-derived CDR1 and CDR2 are SGHTA and FQGNSA. The CDR3 nucleotides are TGTGCCAGCAGCTTACCGGGACCAGAGACCCAGTACTTC. Residues: CASSLPGPETQYF.

CDR3 loop: CASNRGLAGGQSYNEQFF. CDR3 nucleotide sequence: TGTGCCAGCAACCGAGGACTAGCGGGGGGCCAATCCTACAATGAGCAGTTCTTC. The chain employs TRBV6-8 and TRBJ2-1, with 14 bases identical to TRBD2. The V gene's germline CDR1 is MNHGY and CDR2 SAAAGT. V gave up 7 bases and J gave up 1 base; unmatched junction bases: 9. There are 18 residues in the CDR3.

The chain employs TRBV5-1 and TRBJ1-1; 8 nucleotides match TRBD1. CDR1 SGHRS and CDR2 YFSETQ come from the germline V gene. The CDR3 length is 15 residues. The trim removed 4 bases at V and 7 bases at J, leaving 12 bases unmatched. CDR3 coding DNA: TGCGCCAGCAGCCCAGGGCCGGGACAGGAGGATGAAGCTTTCTTT. This codes for CASSPGPGQEDEAFF.

V usage is TRBV11-2 and J usage is TRBJ2-5; maybe TRBD2 (6 bases). The CDR3 is made up of 13 amino acids. V was shortened by 7 bases and J by 2 bases, with 11 bases between the two germline ends. Germline CDR1 and CDR2: SGHAT and FQNNGV. The CDR3 nucleotides read TGTGCCAGCATCCCCGCGGGACAAGAGACCCAGTACTTC. This translates into CASIPAGQETQYF.

The rearrangement uses TRBV12-3 or TRBV12-4 and TRBJ1-6; 10 bases fit TRBD1. Germline trimming cut 6 bases from V and 4 bases from J; bases unmatched to any gene: 6. This CDR3 comprises 16 residues. The chain's CDR3 is CASSTTGGGYNSPLHF. CDR3 DNA: TGTGCCAGCAGCACGACAGGGGGCGGGTATAATTCACCCCTCCACTTT.

This clonotype was detected a few times. The V and J genes are TRBV6-1 and TRBJ2-7; D unclear. V shed 8 bases and J shed 6 bases, with 11 bases lying between them. Germline V CDR1 and CDR2: MNHNS, SASEGT. CDR3 size: 11 residues. The CDR3 protein is CASSRVLEQYF. The CDR3 nucleotides read TGTGCCAGCTCAAGGGTTCTCGAGCAGTACTTC.

This clonotype was counted ten times or more. The gene calls are TRBV12-3 or TRBV12-4 and TRBJ2-7; TRBD1 matches at 12 bases. J lost 3 bases, V lost 8 bases, and 14 bases had no gene match. The CDR3 loop spans 17 amino acids. This CDR3 reads CASVPGQGAVGGYEQYF. The CDR3 DNA follows: TGTGCCAGCGTCCCGGGACAGGGGGCGGTCGGAGGCTACGAGCAGTACTTC.

The chain employs TRBV12-3 or TRBV12-4 and TRBJ1-5; D may be TRBD1 (5 bases). The CDR3 loop spans 15 amino acids. The V gene lost 10 bases and the J gene lost 4 bases, with 20 bases spanning the gap. This chain's CDR3 is CATQKGSGENQPQHF. The CDR3 DNA reads TGTGCCACCCAGAAGGGGTCGGGCGAAAATCAGCCCCAGCATTTT.

The rearrangement uses TRBV18 and TRBJ2-1; D gene uncertain. V shed 2 bases and J shed 6 bases, with 14 bases lying between them. The germline V gene has CDR1 KGHSH and CDR2 LQKENI. The CDR3 covers 15 residues. CDR3 amino acids: CASSPTVTGSNEQFF. CDR3 sequence (DNA): TGTGCCAGCTCACCAACCGTAACGGGTTCCAATGAGCAGTTCTTC. The full variable domain, completed using reference TRBV18 and TRBJ2-1, is NAGVMQNPRHLVRRRGQEARLRCSPMKGHSHVYWYRQLPEEGLKFMVYLQKENIIDESGMPKERFSAEFPKEGPSILRIQQVVRGDSAAYFCASSPTVTGSNEQFFGPGTRLTVL.

The V call is TRBV28, the J call TRBJ1-5, with D possibly being TRBD1 (6 bases). Per germline, CDR1 MDHEN and CDR2 SYDVKM. V was clipped by 4 bases and J by 2 bases, with 15 bases between them. The CDR3 runs to 16 residues. The CDR3 protein is CASSSAGGAGNQPQHF. The DNA for the CDR3 is TGTGCCAGCAGTTCTGCGGGGGGGGCCGGCAATCAGCCCCAGCATTTT.

The table lists this clonotype with a few counts. The rearrangement joins TRBV4-2 to TRBJ2-5; D might be TRBD2 (6 bases). The CDR3 extends over 14 amino acids. Trimming took 3 bases from V and 5 from J, leaving 13 bases between them. Germline CDR1 is LGHNA and CDR2 is YNFKEQ. The CDR3 sequence: CASSHPGGRETQYF. Written as DNA, the CDR3 is TGTGCCAGCAGCCATCCAGGAGGGAGGGAGACCCAGTACTTC.

This rearrangement joins TRBV12-3 or TRBV12-4 to TRBJ2-1, with a possible D match to TRBD2 (5 bases). V shed 6 bases and J shed 0 bases, with 9 bases lying between them. The length of the CDR3 is 14 residues. The CDR3 sequence is CASRSGISYNEQFF. The CDR3 DNA follows: TGTGCCAGCAGATCGGGGATCTCCTACAATGAGCAGTTCTTC.